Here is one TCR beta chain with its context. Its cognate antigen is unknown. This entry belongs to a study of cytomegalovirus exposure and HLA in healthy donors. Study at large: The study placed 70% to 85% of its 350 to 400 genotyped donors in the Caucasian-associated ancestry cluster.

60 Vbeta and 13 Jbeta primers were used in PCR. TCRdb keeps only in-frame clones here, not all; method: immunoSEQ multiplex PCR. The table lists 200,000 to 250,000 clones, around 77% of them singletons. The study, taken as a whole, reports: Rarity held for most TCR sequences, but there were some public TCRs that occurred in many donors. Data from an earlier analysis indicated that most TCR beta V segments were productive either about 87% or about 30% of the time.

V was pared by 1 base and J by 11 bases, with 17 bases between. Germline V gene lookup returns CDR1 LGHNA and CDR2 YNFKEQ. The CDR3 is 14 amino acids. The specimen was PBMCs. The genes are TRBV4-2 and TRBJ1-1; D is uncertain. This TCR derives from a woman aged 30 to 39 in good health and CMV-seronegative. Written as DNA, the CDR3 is TGTGCCAGCAGCCAAGTTCCACAGCCCCCTTTGGCTTTCTTT. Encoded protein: CASSQVPQPPLAFF.